This T cell receptor beta chain was sequenced in a study of shared clonotypes between healthy human individuals. The material for each subset, its genomic DNA, was split evenly across several immunoSEQ plates. Replicate PCRs run on sorted subsets employed approximately 0.2 ug DNA, about 27,000 T cell genomes. Method: immunoSEQ multiplex PCR; TCRdb's copy keeps in-frame clones and lacks some. This table holds about 680,000 clones, about 91% found once. A remark on this clone: Its antigen is undetermined.

Study outcomes and limitations: Clonotypes shared by all four donors outscored non-shared clonotypes in generation probability. The expectation was that sequencing depth would affect clonotype sharing among donors.

CDR3 length equals 15 residues. V was clipped by 4 bases and J by 4 bases, with 14 bases between them. The germline gives CDR1 ENHRY, CDR2 SYGVKD. As defined, naive CD8 cells were CD45RO-negative and positively selected for CCR7, with terminally differentiated effector memory CD45RA+ cells excluded. This TCR was recovered from a man aged 25-45 years in good health. This sequence joins TRBV10-3 and TRBJ2-1; TRBD2 is a possible D gene (6 bases). Material: naive CD8+ T cells sorted from blood. CDR3 coding DNA: TGTGCCATCAGTGTGGAGGGTATAGCATACAATGAGCAGTTCTTC. Translated: CAISVEGIAYNEQFF.